These 27 T cell receptor beta chains were sequenced from one sample in a study of cytomegalovirus exposure and HLA in healthy donors. Repertoires were generated with immunoSEQ multiplex PCR, while TCRdb's copy carries only in-frame clones and drops some. There are some 110,000 clones in the sample; 70% to 90% occur only once, and under 4.5% lies in the top ten. Material for sequencing was PBMCs. The origin of the receptors is a woman under 30 in good health and CMV-seropositive.

This chain uses TRBV18 with TRBJ1-4; D not resolved. Trimming removed 2 bases from V and 8 bases from J, with 12 bases in between. The CDR3 spans 14 residues. Germline CDR1 KGHSH, CDR2 LQKENI. CDR3 DNA sequence: TGTGCCAGCTCACCAGGGAGAAGGAACGAAAAACTGTTTTTT. It codes for CASSPGRRNEKLFF.

The chain employs TRBV30 and TRBJ2-3, with D maybe TRBD2 (6 bases). CDR3 size: 12 residues. V was cut by 3 bases and J by 7 bases, with 11 bases left in between. The germline V gene has CDR1 GTSNPN and CDR2 SVGIG (reference sequence). CDR3 amino acids: CAWRAEGHTQYF. CDR3 nucleotide sequence: TGTGCCTGGAGAGCGGAGGGCCATACGCAGTATTTT.

The chain is built from TRBV28 and TRBJ1-2; 10 nucleotides align to TRBD1. The CDR3 loop spans 16 amino acids. Germline V lookup: CDR1 MDHEN, CDR2 SYDVKM. After removal of 5 bases from V and 0 bases from J, the junction contained 6 bases not matched to a gene. CDR3 loop: CASSPGGQGANYGYTF. CDR3 bases: TGTGCCAGCAGTCCAGGAGGACAGGGGGCTAACTATGGCTACACCTTC.

V gene TRBV5-1 combines with J gene TRBJ2-1; no reliable D call. CDR1 is SGHRS, CDR2 YFSETQ, per germline. V lost 7 bases, J lost 0 bases, and 20 bases lay in between. CDR3 length: 17 amino acids. The DNA of the CDR3 is TGCGCCAGCTATAACCCTACCTCCCTTAGCTCCTACAATGAGCAGTTCTTC. It is translated as CASYNPTSLSSYNEQFF.

The chain employs TRBV10-3 and TRBJ2-2; D may be TRBD2 (6 bases). This CDR3 contains 14 residues. CDR1 ENHRY and CDR2 SYGVKD come from the germline V gene. Deletions cut 4 bases from V and 5 bases from J, with 11 bases between. CDR3 in amino acids: CAISGFGGTGELFF. CDR3 DNA sequence: TGTGCCATCAGTGGGTTCGGGGGAACCGGGGAGCTGTTTTTT.

This chain joins TRBV2 and TRBJ1-4; D perhaps matches TRBD1 (6 bases). The CDR3 contains 17 residues. Trimming stripped 5 bases from V and 3 bases from J, with 19 bases between. Germline-derived CDR1 and CDR2 are SNHLY and FYNNEI. CDR3 bases: TGTGCCAGCAGTCTTACAGGGACCGCCTTGGCTAATGAAAAACTGTTTTTT. Translated, it gives CASSLTGTALANEKLFF.

This chain joins TRBV10-2 and TRBJ1-1; D perhaps matches TRBD1 (6 bases). V was trimmed by 9 bases and J by 4 bases, leaving 24 bases between them. This CDR3 is 16 amino acids long. Germline CDR1 and CDR2: WSHSY and SAAADI. CDR3 DNA: TGCGCCAGTTCTCGCCCCCCCCACAGGGTATCCACTGAAGCTTTCTTT. This sequence encodes CASSRPPHRVSTEAFF.

This sequence joins TRBV30 and TRBJ2-5, with 9 bases matching TRBD1. V lost 3 bases to trimming and J lost 5 bases; unmatched junction nucleotides: 7. The CDR3 contains 14 residues. CDR1 GTSNPN and CDR2 SVGIG come from the germline V gene (reference sequence). The CDR3 sequence is CAWSAGTGKETQYF. CDR3 DNA: TGTGCCTGGAGCGCCGGGACAGGGAAGGAGACCCAGTACTTC.

CDR3 bases: TGTGCCAGCTGGGACAGGGTGTCTCCCGGGGAGCTGTTTTTT. It specifies CASWDRVSPGELFF. The chain uses TRBV27 and TRBJ2-2; TRBD1 matches 9 bases. The germline V gene has CDR1 MNHEY and CDR2 SMNVEV (reference sequence). The CDR3 covers 14 residues. V lost 8 bases and J lost 6; bases outside the gene matches: 7.

The J gene is TRBJ1-6, the V gene TRBV7-6; D remains ambiguous. The CDR3 loop spans 14 amino acids. CDR1 and CDR2 (germline): SGHVS, FNYEAQ. V was trimmed by 4 bases and J by 8 bases, leaving 12 bases between them. The CDR3: CASSWESRDSPLHF. CDR3 DNA sequence: TGTGCCAGCAGCTGGGAGTCCAGAGATTCACCCCTCCACTTT. The full variable domain, completed using reference TRBV7-6 and TRBJ1-6, is GAGVSQSPRYKVTKRGQDVALRCDPISGHVSLYWYRQALGQGPEFLTYFNYEAQQDKSGLPNDRFSAERPEGSISTLTIQRTEQRDSAMYRCASSWESRDSPLHFGNGTRLTVT.

The chain has TRBV2 and TRBJ2-7; possibly TRBD2 for D (5 bases). The CDR3 sequence is 14 residues long. Trimming left V 6 bases short and J 1 base short, with 13 bases between. Germline V gene data show CDR1 as SNHLY and CDR2 as FYNNEI. DNA of the CDR3: TGTGCCAGCAGCTATACGAGGGCGTCCTACGAGCAGTACTTC. Translated, it gives CASSYTRASYEQYF.

Here the CDR3 reads CASSLVTGYSGNTIYF. The CDR3 DNA is TGTGCCAGCAGCTTGGTGACGGGTTACTCTGGAAACACCATATATTTT. V gene TRBV5-6 combines with J gene TRBJ1-3, with D unresolved. The CDR3 has 16 residues. CDR1 and CDR2 (germline): SGHDT, YYEEEE. The V end lost 0 bases, the J end lost 0 bases, and 10 bases lay between the germline ends.

This clone was detected once. The CDR3 coding sequence is TGTGCCAGCAGTTATGGGGGGTCTCCTTCGGATACGCAGTATTTT. This gives the protein CASSYGGSPSDTQYF. This sequence joins TRBV6-5 and TRBJ2-3, with D possibly being TRBD2 (6 bases). The germline CDR1 and CDR2 sequences are MNHEY and SVGAGI. The germline V and J ends were trimmed by 3 bases and 6 bases, with 16 bases remaining between them. There are 15 residues in the CDR3.

The J gene is TRBJ1-1, the V gene TRBV30; D is unclear. Looked up from germline, CDR1 is GTSNPN and CDR2 is SVGIG (reference sequence). This CDR3 is 13 amino acids long. V dropped 0 bases and J dropped 1 base, with 6 bases sitting between them. CDR3 protein: CAWSVQKNTEAFF. The DNA for the CDR3 is TGTGCCTGGAGTGTGCAGAAGAACACTGAAGCTTTCTTT.

In its sample, this clone was seen once. The rearrangement uses TRBV19 and TRBJ2-7; 12 bases are a match to TRBD1. The CDR3 is 16 residues long. V lost 6 bases to trimming and J lost 6 bases; unmatched junction nucleotides: 12. Germline V gene lookup returns CDR1 LNHDA and CDR2 SQIVND (reference sequence). CDR3 in DNA: TGTGCCAGTAGCCCCCTCAGGGACAGGGGGCGGCTCGAGCAGTACTTC. It yields the protein CASSPLRDRGRLEQYF.

The V call is TRBV5-6, the J call TRBJ2-2; 9 positions agree with TRBD1. Germline assignment: CDR1 SGHDT and CDR2 YYEEEE. Unmatched junction bases numbered 4, after V lost 4 bases and J lost 3 bases. The CDR3 totals 15 residues. The CDR3 protein is CASSQQGADTGELFF. The CDR3 DNA sequence: TGTGCCAGCAGCCAACAGGGGGCCGACACCGGGGAGCTGTTTTTT. Full variable domain (outside the CDR3, taken from reference TRBV5-6 and TRBJ2-2): DAGVTQSPTHLIKTRGQQVTLRCSPKSGHDTVSWYQQALGQGPQFIFQYYEEEERQRGNFPDRFSGHQFPNYSSELNVNALLLGDSALYLCASSQQGADTGELFFGEGSRLTVL.

This clone came up once. The V gene is TRBV15, the J gene TRBJ2-7, with 8 bases lining up with TRBD2. CDR1 is LNHNV, CDR2 YYDKDF, per germline (reference sequence). This CDR3 has 15 residues. J was trimmed by 6 bases and V by 2 bases; bases with no gene match: 9. The CDR3 coding sequence is TGTGCCACCAGCAGAAGCACCGGGACTAGATCCGAGCAGTACTTC. Protein product: CATSRSTGTRSEQYF.

The chain couples TRBV6-1 to TRBJ1-2, with 10 bases lining up with TRBD1. In germline, CDR1 is MNHNS, CDR2 SASEGT. Germline trimming cut 0 bases from V and 0 bases from J; bases unmatched to any gene: 13. The CDR3 has 20 amino acids. The CDR3 coding sequence is TGTGCCAGCAGTGAAGCCTGGTTCGGGACAGGGGCTTCGACTAACTATGGCTACACCTTC. Translating gives CASSEAWFGTGASTNYGYTF.

This clone was counted a single time. The chain links TRBV9 to TRBJ1-2; D gene uncertain. The CDR3 loop spans 14 amino acids. CDR1 SGDLS and CDR2 YYNGEE come from the germline V gene. V was cut by 0 bases and J by 4 bases, with 10 bases left in between. In DNA, the CDR3 is TGTGCCAGCAGCGTAGATCAGGCGCCCTATGGCTACACCTTC. Amino acid sequence: CASSVDQAPYGYTF. The full variable domain, completed using reference TRBV9 and TRBJ1-2, is DSGVTQTPKHLITATGQRVTLRCSPRSGDLSVYWYQQSLDQGLQFLIQYYNGEERAKGNILERFSAQQFPDLHSELNLSSLELGDSALYFCASSVDQAPYGYTFGSGTRLTVV.

The rearrangement joins TRBV9 to TRBJ2-7, with TRBD2 matching over 10 bases. J gave up 5 bases and V 0 bases, and 5 bases lay outside the gene matches. This CDR3 has 15 amino acids. Germline V gene data show CDR1 as SGDLS and CDR2 as YYNGEE. The chain's CDR3 is CASSVEAGGPNEQYF. CDR3 nucleotide sequence: TGTGCCAGCAGCGTAGAAGCGGGAGGGCCGAACGAGCAGTACTTC. The full variable domain, rest sourced from reference TRBV9 and TRBJ2-7, is DSGVTQTPKHLITATGQRVTLRCSPRSGDLSVYWYQQSLDQGLQFLIQYYNGEERAKGNILERFSAQQFPDLHSELNLSSLELGDSALYFCASSVEAGGPNEQYFGPGTRLTVT.

The rearrangement links TRBV9 to TRBJ1-2; D is possibly TRBD1 (5 bases). V gave up 0 bases and J gave up 8 bases, with 11 bases separating them. This CDR3 has 13 amino acids. CDR1 is SGDLS, CDR2 YYNGEE, per germline. CDR3 DNA sequence: TGTGCCAGCAGCGTAGTGGAGGGGAGCGGCTACACCTTC. Translated, it gives CASSVVEGSGYTF.

This rearrangement joins TRBV5-1 to TRBJ1-1; possible D gene TRBD1, 6 bases. Germline V gene lookup returns CDR1 SGHRS and CDR2 YFSETQ. The CDR3 loop spans 14 amino acids. V gave up 1 base and J gave up 0 bases, with 7 bases separating them. The CDR3 loop is CASSLQGMNTEAFF. The CDR3 coding sequence is TGCGCCAGCAGCTTGCAGGGGATGAACACTGAAGCTTTCTTT.

The rearrangement uses TRBV2 and TRBJ2-2; a weak D match, TRBD2 (6 bases). The CDR3 totals 15 residues. Germline values: CDR1 SNHLY, CDR2 FYNNEI. Trimming took off 7 bases at V and 4 bases at J, with 16 bases between the two ends. CDR3: CASNYGGTATGELFF. In nucleotides, the CDR3 is TGTGCCAGCAATTACGGGGGTACGGCCACCGGGGAGCTGTTTTTT.

The chain links TRBV6-5 to TRBJ2-3; D is possibly TRBD2 (5 bases). Germline V gene data show CDR1 as MNHEY and CDR2 as SVGAGI. V lost 5 bases and J lost 0, with 12 bases in between. The CDR3 length is 15 residues. The CDR3 region is CASSMREFSTDTQYF. In DNA, the CDR3 is TGTGCCAGCAGTATGAGGGAGTTTAGCACAGATACGCAGTATTTT.

The rearrangement joins TRBV27 to TRBJ2-1, with a possible D match to TRBD2 (6 bases). The CDR3 runs to 13 residues. Germline CDR1 reads MNHEY; CDR2 reads SMNVEV (reference sequence). V lost 6 bases, J lost 5 bases, and 11 bases lay in between. The CDR3 nucleotides are TGTGCCAGCAGCGGGGGACCAAACAATGAGCAGTTCTTC. This encodes CASSGGPNNEQFF.

The J gene is TRBJ2-1, the V gene TRBV5-1, with 10 bases identical to TRBD2. The trim removed 4 bases at V and 7 bases at J, leaving 8 bases unmatched. Germline V gene data show CDR1 as SGHRS and CDR2 as YFSETQ. The CDR3 totals 15 residues. The CDR3 is CASSAGLASGNEQFF. The CDR3 coding sequence is TGCGCCAGCAGCGCGGGACTAGCGAGTGGGAATGAGCAGTTCTTC.

The gene calls are TRBV4-2 and TRBJ2-2; TRBD2 matches 7 bases. The germline CDR1 and CDR2 sequences are LGHNA and YNFKEQ. There are 14 residues in the CDR3. The V and J ends lost 0 bases and 8 bases, in that order; junction bases with no gene match: 3. CDR3 protein: CASSQETGGGELFF. CDR3 coding DNA: TGTGCCAGCAGCCAAGAAACGGGGGGAGGGGAGCTGTTTTTT.